What follows are 19 T cell receptor beta chains derived from one specimen sequenced in a study of blood T cell repertoires in COVID-19. Measured with immunoSEQ multiplex PCR; TCRdb has only the in-frame clones, and not every one. Of a few hundred thousand clones listed, 80% to 90% are singletons. The sequencing input was PBMCs or T cells enriched from blood (not recorded which). These TCRs come from a man between 18 and 29 years old who had recovered from COVID-19.

Here the CDR3 reads CASSKRGLPTDTQYF. CDR3 DNA: TGTGCCAGCAGTAAAAGGGGCTTACCCACAGATACGCAGTATTTT. The rearrangement joins TRBV6-5 to TRBJ2-3; weak D call: TRBD1 (5 bases). The CDR3 is 15 residues long. V gave up 5 bases and J gave up 2 bases, with 14 bases separating them. Germline CDR1 and CDR2: MNHEY and SVGAGI.

This chain uses TRBV5-1 with TRBJ1-4, with D perhaps TRBD1 (6 bases). Trimming pared 0 bases from V and 8 bases from J, leaving 11 bases between. There are 14 residues in the CDR3. Germline-derived CDR1 and CDR2 are SGHRS and YFSETQ. This CDR3 is CASSLGQVDEKLFF. In DNA, the CDR3 is TGCGCCAGCAGCTTGGGACAGGTGGACGAAAAACTGTTTTTT.

The chain employs TRBV30 and TRBJ1-5, with unresolved D. Germline V gives CDR1 GTSNPN, CDR2 SVGIG (reference sequence). The V end lost 1 base, the J end lost 7 bases, and 14 bases lay between the germline ends. The CDR3 has 14 residues. CDR3 in amino acids: CAWSAQVGGQPQHF. CDR3 in DNA: TGTGCCTGGAGTGCGCAGGTGGGAGGACAGCCCCAGCATTTT.

The chain employs TRBV5-6 and TRBJ1-1; 7 bases are shared with TRBD1. The length of the CDR3 is 17 residues. Germline V gene sequence: CDR1 SGHDT, CDR2 YYEEEE. V lost 1 base and J lost 0; bases outside the gene matches: 9. The CDR3 region has the DNA TGTGCCAGCAGCTTGTCTACAGGGGCCGCCATGAACACTGAAGCTTTCTTT. Amino acids: CASSLSTGAAMNTEAFF.

This chain joins TRBV28 and TRBJ2-7; TRBD1 aligns across 8 bases. The germline V gene encodes CDR1 MDHEN and CDR2 SYDVKM. The CDR3 length is 16 residues. With V trimmed by 6 bases and J by 2 bases, 12 bases remained unmatched. The CDR3 sequence is CASSSIGQGVTYEQYF. The CDR3 bases are TGTGCCAGCAGCTCTATTGGACAGGGTGTAACCTACGAGCAGTACTTC. The full variable domain, rest sourced from reference TRBV28 and TRBJ2-7, is DVKVTQSSRYLVKRTGEKVFLECVQDMDHENMFWYRQDPGLGLRLIYFSYDVKMKEKGDIPEGYSVSREKKERFSLILESASTNQTSMYLCASSSIGQGVTYEQYFGPGTRLTVT.

The chain has TRBV2 and TRBJ1-3, with a possible D match to TRBD1 (6 bases). Looked up from germline, CDR1 is SNHLY and CDR2 is FYNNEI. V was cut by 5 bases and J by 0 bases, with 17 bases left in between. This CDR3 region has 17 residues. CDR3: CASSRGAGPSSGNTIYF. The CDR3 DNA follows: TGTGCCAGCAGTCGGGGGGCAGGGCCCTCCTCTGGAAACACCATATATTTT.

This clone appeared once. The chain carries TRBV3-1 (or the pseudogene TRBV3-2) and TRBJ1-6, with D possibly being TRBD1 (6 bases). V dropped 1 base and J dropped 12 bases, with 22 bases sitting between them. The CDR3 is made up of 17 amino acids. Per germline, CDR1 LGHDT and CDR2 YNNKEL (reference sequence). CDR3 DNA: TGTGCCAGCAGCCAAGGGAACAGGGCCCCTCTCGGTGGACCCCTCCACTTT. Protein sequence: CASSQGNRAPLGGPLHF.

The chain joins TRBV7-2 to TRBJ2-6; possible D gene TRBD2, 6 bases. This CDR3 is 17 amino acids long. Per germline, CDR1 SGHTA and CDR2 FQGNSA. V dropped 0 bases and J dropped 2 bases, with 11 bases sitting between them. CDR3 region: CASSLAPGGTGANVLTF. CDR3 nucleotide sequence: TGTGCCAGCAGCTTAGCCCCCGGAGGGACTGGGGCCAACGTCCTGACTTTC.

The gene calls are TRBV5-8 and TRBJ2-1; no definite D call. The V end lost 3 bases, the J end lost 10 bases, and 5 bases lay between the germline ends. The CDR3 sequence is 10 residues long. Germline V CDR1 and CDR2: SGHTS, YDEGEE. The CDR3 here is CASSSLEQFF. DNA of the CDR3: TGTGCCAGCAGCTCGCTAGAGCAGTTCTTC.

The rearrangement uses TRBV7-9 and TRBJ2-3; D gene unclear. V was cut by 1 base and J by 6 bases, with 5 bases left in between. Looked up from germline, CDR1 is SEHNR and CDR2 is FQNEAQ (reference sequence). There are 12 residues in the CDR3. The CDR3 DNA is TGTGCCAGCAGCTTAGTAGCCGATACGCAGTATTTT. Amino acid sequence: CASSLVADTQYF.

V usage is TRBV30 and J usage is TRBJ1-5; the match to TRBD1 covers 9 bases. The ends lost 6 bases at V and 7 bases at J; junction bases unmatched: 10. This CDR3 contains 14 residues. The germline gives CDR1 GTSNPN, CDR2 SVGIG (reference sequence). The chain's CDR3 is CACSTGQGTQPQHF. CDR3 bases: TGTGCCTGTTCAACGGGACAGGGTACCCAGCCCCAGCATTTT.

This clone was found once. This chain links TRBV6-1 with TRBJ2-7; 11 positions match TRBD1. CDR3 length: 15 amino acids. V was pared by 3 bases and J by 5 bases, with 6 bases of the junction left unmatched. Germline CDR1 is MNHNS and CDR2 is SASEGT. The DNA of the CDR3 is TGTGCCAGCAGTGACGGACAGGGGGCGTTGGACGAGCAGTACTTC. This encodes CASSDGQGALDEQYF.

The chain uses TRBV3-1 (or the pseudogene TRBV3-2) and TRBJ1-4; D perhaps matches TRBD1 (6 bases). The CDR3 covers 16 residues. V was clipped by 3 bases and J by 1 base, with 12 bases between them. Per the germline V gene, CDR1 is LGHDT and CDR2 is YNNKEL (reference sequence). CDR3 nucleotide sequence: TGTGCCAGCAGCCATAAACAGGGTGAAACTAATGAAAAACTGTTTTTT. This encodes CASSHKQGETNEKLFF.

The V and J genes are TRBV27 and TRBJ1-2, with no clear D. The CDR3 has 13 amino acids. V lost 5 bases, J lost 5 bases, and 12 bases lay in between. The germline V gene has CDR1 MNHEY and CDR2 SMNVEV (reference sequence). The CDR3 loop is CASSEGRNYGYTF. In nucleotides, the CDR3 is TGTGCCAGCAGTGAGGGCCGGAATTATGGCTACACCTTC.

On this clone itself: Different DNA sequences within this sample yield the same CDR3. The rearrangement uses TRBV28 and TRBJ2-1, with 9 nucleotides matching TRBD2. With V trimmed by 9 bases and J by 1 base, 4 bases remained unmatched. The germline V gene has CDR1 MDHEN and CDR2 SYDVKM. The length of the CDR3 is 14 residues. DNA of the CDR3: TGTGCCAGTTCGACTAGCGGATCCTACAATGAGCAGTTCTTC. Translated, it gives CASSTSGSYNEQFF. Filled out from reference TRBV28 and TRBJ2-1, the complete variable domain reads DVKVTQSSRYLVKRTGEKVFLECVQDMDHENMFWYRQDPGLGLRLIYFSYDVKMKEKGDIPEGYSVSREKKERFSLILESASTNQTSMYLCASSTSGSYNEQFFGPGTRLTVL.

The chain employs TRBV21-1 and TRBJ1-2; the DNA was not compared with TRBD1, the D call given in the table. TRBV21-1 corresponds to a pseudogene. This CDR3 has 17 residues. DNA of the CDR3: TGTGCCAGCAGCAAGGAGGACAGGCGTCCTACAGACTATGGCTACACCTTC. It codes for CASSKEDRRPTDYGYTF.

The chain employs TRBV28 and TRBJ2-7, with 7 positions matching TRBD2. Germline lookup yields CDR1 MDHEN and CDR2 SYDVKM. V gave up 4 bases and J gave up 3 bases; unmatched junction bases: 18. This CDR3 region has 18 residues. CDR3 sequence reads: CASSSPSGLAVTNYEQYF. DNA of the CDR3: TGTGCCAGCAGTTCCCCCTCGGGGCTAGCGGTAACTAACTACGAGCAGTACTTC.

V is TRBV4-1 and J is TRBJ1-1; 11 bases agree with TRBD1. The germline V gene has CDR1 MGHRA and CDR2 YSYEKL. The CDR3 consists of 16 residues. V lost 3 bases and J lost 4; bases outside the gene matches: 7. The CDR3: CASSHQPGTGGTEAFF. In DNA form, the CDR3 reads TGCGCCAGCAGCCACCAACCCGGGACAGGGGGCACTGAAGCTTTCTTT.

The chain has TRBV2 and TRBJ2-5, with D possibly being TRBD1 (5 bases). Germline V gene data show CDR1 as SNHLY and CDR2 as FYNNEI. CDR3 length: 13 residues. With 7 bases removed from V and 5 bases from J, the gap between germline ends came to 14 bases. The CDR3 DNA reads TGTGCCAGCACTATTGGGGCTGCGGAGACCCAGTACTTC. This codes for CASTIGAAETQYF. Looking up the rest from reference TRBV2 and TRBJ2-5 gives the full variable domain: EPEVTQTPSHQVTQMGQEVILRCVPISNHLYFYWYRQILGQKVEFLVSFYNNEISEKSEIFDDQFSVERPDGSNFTLKIRSTKLEDSAMYFCASTIGAAETQYFGPGTRLLVL.